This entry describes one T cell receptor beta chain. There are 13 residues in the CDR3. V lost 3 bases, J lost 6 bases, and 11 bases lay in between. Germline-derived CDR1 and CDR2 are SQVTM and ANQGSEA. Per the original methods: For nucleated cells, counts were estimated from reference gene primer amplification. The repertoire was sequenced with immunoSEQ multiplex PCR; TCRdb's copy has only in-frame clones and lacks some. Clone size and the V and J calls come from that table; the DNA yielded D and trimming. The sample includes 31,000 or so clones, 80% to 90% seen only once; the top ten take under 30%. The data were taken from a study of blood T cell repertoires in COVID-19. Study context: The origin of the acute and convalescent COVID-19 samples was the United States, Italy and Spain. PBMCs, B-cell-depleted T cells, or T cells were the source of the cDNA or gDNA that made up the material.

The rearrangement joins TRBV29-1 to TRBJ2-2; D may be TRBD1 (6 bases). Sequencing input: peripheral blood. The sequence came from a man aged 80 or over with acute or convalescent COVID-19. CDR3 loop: CSVEQGRPGELFF. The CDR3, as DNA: TGCAGCGTTGAGCAGGGGCGCCCCGGGGAGCTGTTTTTT.